Listed here are 8 T cell receptor beta chains from one sample, sequenced in a study of beta chain features in type 1 diabetes (dated by TCRdb to 2017 to 2018). No antigens are known for them. Receptors were amplified or captured by the immunoSEQ multiplex PCR assay. The entire amount of isolated RNA was reverse transcribed using the High Capacity cDNA Reverse Transcription Kit, so the sequenced TCRB transcripts were expressed ones. Imported from immuneACCESS, the table was reduced by TCRdb to in-frame sequences with V and J called. These copies leave out some clones; in studies compared against another copy, an unresolved V gene accounts for under half, and the cause of the remainder is not known. The sample table holds 600,000 to 700,000 clones, of which roughly 12% were seen once. Together, the top ten hold around 0.12% of the sample. What the work shows at the level of the full study, not this receptor alone: In all four CD4+ subsets, TCRB CDR3 length was moderately but significantly shorter in type 1 diabetes patients.

Material for sequencing was naive CD4+ T cells from blood. Read against the paper, the sample's cell subset or site label means: true naive CD4+ T cells. These receptors came from a young man with type 1 diabetes.

This clone has only a few counts. The CDR3 region is CSVGGTSGRYEQYF. CDR3 nucleotides: TGCAGCGTTGGAGGGACTAGCGGGCGCTACGAGCAGTACTTC. This sequence joins TRBV29-1 and TRBJ2-5, with 12 bases aligning to TRBD2. The J call may be faulty, since TRBJ2-7 better matches the DNA end. This CDR3 comprises 14 residues. The germline gives CDR1 SQVTM, CDR2 ANQGSEA.

This clone was seen a single time. This chain links TRBV19 with TRBJ2-7; the match to TRBD1 covers 8 bases. The CDR3 extends over 17 amino acids. After removal of 7 bases from V and 2 bases from J, the junction contained 16 bases not matched to a gene. Germline loops: CDR1 LNHDA, CDR2 SQIVND (reference sequence). In DNA, the CDR3 is TGTGCCAGTAAGCCAACGTCGACAGGGGCCCACACCTACGAGCAGTACTTC. This sequence encodes CASKPTSTGAHTYEQYF.

V is TRBV6-1 and J is TRBJ1-5; TRBD1 matches at 12 bases. J lost 6 bases, V lost 10 bases, and 4 bases had no gene match. This CDR3 spans 13 amino acids. Germline lookup yields CDR1 MNHNS and CDR2 SASEGT. Written as DNA, the CDR3 is TGTGCCACCGGGACAGGGGGCACTCAGCCCCAGCATTTT. This encodes CATGTGGTQPQHF.

This clone was counted only a few times. V is TRBV4-3 and J is TRBJ1-5; no clear D. Germline V gene lookup returns CDR1 LGHNA and CDR2 YSLEER. V lost 4 bases and J lost 8, with 15 bases in between. The CDR3 is 14 amino acids. CDR3: CASSLGIIGEPQHF. The CDR3 DNA follows: TGCGCCAGCAGCCTTGGCATCATCGGGGAGCCCCAGCATTTT.

This clone was recorded a few times. The rearrangement joins TRBV6-1 to TRBJ1-2; no clear D gene. Trimming left V 5 bases short and J 8 bases short, with 15 bases between. The CDR3 consists of 13 residues. CDR1 and CDR2 from the germline V gene are MNHNS and SASEGT. CDR3 in amino acids: CASSSSDGVGYTF. The CDR3 DNA reads as TGTGCCAGCAGTTCCTCGGATGGGGTGGGCTACACCTTC.

The CDR3 nucleotides read TGTGCCTGGAGTAGGGGCAGGACAATCTCCTACGAGCAGTACTTC. This translates into CAWSRGRTISYEQYF. This rearrangement joins TRBV30 to TRBJ2-7; maybe TRBD1 (5 bases). The CDR3 totals 15 residues. Germline lookup yields CDR1 GTSNPN and CDR2 SVGIG (reference sequence). Trimming removed 2 bases from V and 0 bases from J, with 14 bases in between.

V and J are TRBV9 and TRBJ1-2; D gene ambiguous. Germline CDR1 SGDLS, CDR2 YYNGEE. V was cut by 3 bases and J by 3 bases, with 6 bases left in between. The CDR3 is made up of 12 amino acids. The CDR3 nucleotides read TGTGCCAGCAGCGGGAAAGACTATGGCTACACCTTC. It specifies CASSGKDYGYTF.

This clone appeared a few times. Other DNA sequences from this sample encode an identical CDR3 as well. J is TRBJ2-7 and V is TRBV5-1; D gene ambiguous. Looked up from germline, CDR1 is SGHRS and CDR2 is YFSETQ. Trimming left V 4 bases short and J 3 bases short, with 5 bases between. This CDR3 region has 11 residues. Here the CDR3 reads CASSESYEQYF. CDR3 in DNA: TGCGCCAGCAGCGAAAGCTACGAGCAGTACTTC.